These 31 T cell receptor beta chains share one sample of origin, sequenced in a study of PD-1 blockade in classical Hodgkin lymphoma. Clones were read by immunoSEQ multiplex PCR, and TCRdb kept only the in-frame ones, dropping some. This sample has roughly 60,000 clones, with around 94% found just once. This sample's time point: cycle 4 day 1 (C4D1), after less than 7 weeks of nivolumab. Patients all relapsed after autologous stem cell transplantation, and there was variation in brentuximab vedotin exposure. The sample here was peripheral blood mononuclear cells (PBMCs), taken before the fourth cycle of nivolumab. The receptors derive from a human donor with classical Hodgkin lymphoma.

The chain joins TRBV2 to TRBJ2-2; D gene unclear. V lost 5 bases and J 5 bases, leaving 15 bases between the germline ends. The germline V gene encodes CDR1 SNHLY and CDR2 FYNNEI. The CDR3 sequence is 15 residues long. This chain's CDR3 is CASSRYSLETGELFF. Written as DNA, the CDR3 is TGTGCCAGCAGTAGGTACTCGCTGGAGACCGGGGAGCTGTTTTTT. The variable domain in full, with the rest retrieved from reference TRBV2 and TRBJ2-2, is EPEVTQTPSHQVTQMGQEVILRCVPISNHLYFYWYRQILGQKVEFLVSFYNNEISEKSEIFDDQFSVERPDGSNFTLKIRSTKLEDSAMYFCASSRYSLETGELFFGEGSRLTVL.

Concerning this clone: This same CDR3 is encoded by further DNA sequences in the sample. This sequence joins TRBV5-1 and TRBJ2-7; no definite D call. In germline, CDR1 is SGHRS, CDR2 YFSETQ. V lost 0 bases, J lost 0 bases, and 7 bases lay in between. CDR3 length equals 14 residues. The CDR3 region is CASSLGGSSYEQYF. CDR3 bases: TGCGCCAGCAGCTTGGGAGGCAGCTCCTACGAGCAGTACTTC.

This chain connects TRBV6-5 to TRBJ2-5, with 7 nucleotides matching TRBD2. The germline gives CDR1 MNHEY, CDR2 SVGAGI. The CDR3 is 15 amino acids. J was trimmed by 0 bases and V by 4 bases; bases with no gene match: 5. CDR3 nucleotides: TGTGCCAGCAGTTCGTTGAGCGGGGACCAAGAGACCCAGTACTTC. Its translation is CASSSLSGDQETQYF.

The chain couples TRBV5-1 to TRBJ1-5; D is unclear. CDR3 length: 14 amino acids. The V end was cut by 3 bases, the J end by 5 bases, with 12 bases between. In germline, CDR1 is SGHRS, CDR2 YFSETQ. The DNA for the CDR3 is TGCGCCAGCAGCTCTGGAGAGCCGCATCAGCCCCAGCATTTT. Protein product: CASSSGEPHQPQHF.

This sequence joins TRBV6-5 and TRBJ1-1, with D unresolved. Germline V gene data show CDR1 as MNHEY and CDR2 as SVGAGI. The CDR3 is 13 residues long. The V and J ends lost 1 base and 1 base respectively, with 4 bases between them. CDR3 in DNA: TGTGCCAGCAGTTACTTCAGGAACACTGAAGCTTTCTTT. Translated, it gives CASSYFRNTEAFF.

The chain uses TRBV10-3 and TRBJ2-1; 7 positions match TRBD2. The CDR3 extends over 15 amino acids. The V gene end was trimmed by 8 bases and the J gene end by 0 bases; junction bases not matched to a gene: 7. In germline, CDR1 is ENHRY, CDR2 SYGVKD. CDR3 region: CAIGEGGSSYNEQFF. For the CDR3, the DNA is TGTGCCATCGGGGAGGGAGGAAGCTCCTACAATGAGCAGTTCTTC.

The rearrangement joins TRBV10-3 to TRBJ1-5; D is uncertain. Germline V gives CDR1 ENHRY, CDR2 SYGVKD. Trimming took 6 bases from V and 0 from J, leaving 9 bases between them. This CDR3 is built from 14 residues. The CDR3 sequence: CAIRGAGSNQPQHF. The CDR3 region has the DNA TGTGCCATCAGGGGCGCCGGTAGCAATCAGCCCCAGCATTTT.

CDR3 loop: CASSLLALSSYNEQFF. CDR3 coding DNA: TGTGCCAGCAGCTTGTTAGCGCTGAGCTCCTACAATGAGCAGTTCTTC. This chain connects TRBV5-4 to TRBJ2-1, with D perhaps TRBD2 (5 bases). Germline CDR1 is SGHNT and CDR2 is YYREEE (reference sequence). The CDR3 covers 16 residues. Trimming shortened V by 1 base and J by 0 bases, and 11 bases separated the two germline ends. Full variable domain (missing parts from reference TRBV5-4 and TRBJ2-1): ETGVTQSPTHLIKTRGQQVTLRCSSQSGHNTVSWYQQALGQGPQFIFQYYREEENGRGNFPPRFSGLQFPNYSSELNVNALELDDSALYLCASSLLALSSYNEQFFGPGTRLTVL.

The rearrangement uses TRBV2 and TRBJ2-5; D gene uncertain. The CDR3 is made up of 11 amino acids. V gave up 1 base and J gave up 11 bases, with 8 bases separating them. Looked up from germline, CDR1 is SNHLY and CDR2 is FYNNEI. The CDR3 loop reads CASSEGGEQYF. The CDR3 DNA is TGTGCCAGCAGTGAAGGTGGTGAGCAGTACTTC.

V and J are TRBV28 and TRBJ2-5; D might be TRBD2 (5 bases). The CDR3 consists of 14 residues. V was cut by 8 bases and J by 5 bases, with 18 bases left in between. The V gene's germline CDR1 is MDHEN and CDR2 SYDVKM. CDR3 sequence reads: CASAVAGRGETQYF. CDR3 sequence (DNA): TGTGCCAGCGCCGTTGCGGGCCGCGGGGAGACCCAGTACTTC.

The chain has TRBV19 and TRBJ1-5, with a possible D match to TRBD1 (6 bases). The V gene lost 1 base and the J gene lost 3 bases, with 13 bases spanning the gap. The CDR3 consists of 16 residues. Germline lookup yields CDR1 LNHDA and CDR2 SQIVND (reference sequence). The CDR3 protein is CASSIVKGGTNQPQHF. In DNA, the CDR3 is TGTGCCAGTAGTATAGTCAAGGGGGGGACCAATCAGCCCCAGCATTTT.

This clone was observed a single time. The chain uses TRBV27 and TRBJ2-3; 14 nucleotides line up with TRBD2. J was trimmed by 0 bases and V by 5 bases; bases with no gene match: 7. CDR1 is MNHEY, CDR2 SMNVEV, per germline (reference sequence). CDR3 length: 18 residues. In nucleotides, the CDR3 is TGTGCCAGCAGTCCGACTAGCGGGAGGGCCTCTAGCACAGATACGCAGTATTTT. It codes for CASSPTSGRASSTDTQYF.

This chain uses TRBV9 with TRBJ1-4, with D possibly matching TRBD1 (6 bases). Germline V gives CDR1 SGDLS, CDR2 YYNGEE. The CDR3 sequence is 13 residues long. Between the trimmed V and J ends, which lost 3 bases and 7 bases, there was a span of 10 bases. DNA of the CDR3: TGTGCCAGCAGCGGGGGGGCGTTTGAAAAACTGTTTTTT. Protein product: CASSGGAFEKLFF.

This chain links TRBV2 with TRBJ2-7, with TRBD2 matching over 11 bases. The V gene end was trimmed by 6 bases and the J gene end by 3 bases; junction bases not matched to a gene: 4. The germline gives CDR1 SNHLY, CDR2 FYNNEI. The CDR3 runs 14 residues. CDR3 DNA: TGTGCCAGCAGGCAGACTAGCGGGAACTACGAGCAGTACTTC. Amino acid sequence: CASRQTSGNYEQYF.

The V call is TRBV7-6, the J call TRBJ2-7; D perhaps matches TRBD2 (5 bases). From germline, CDR1 is SGHVS and CDR2 FNYEAQ. The ends were cut back, 3 bases at V and 6 bases at J, with 18 bases in the middle. The CDR3 length is 15 residues. The CDR3 region is CASSFSDSMRAEQYF. Here the CDR3 DNA reads TGTGCCAGCAGCTTCTCCGACTCTATGCGGGCCGAGCAGTACTTC.

The J gene is TRBJ1-5, the V gene TRBV28, with no clear D. The CDR3 has 15 residues. CDR1 is MDHEN and CDR2 is SYDVKM in the germline V gene. The V and J ends lost 3 bases and 2 bases respectively, with 11 bases between them. DNA for the CDR3: TGTGCCAGCAGTTTTTCGAGGAGGGGCAATCAGCCCCAGCATTTT. This encodes CASSFSRRGNQPQHF.

The V and J genes are TRBV5-4 and TRBJ2-1; 13 nucleotides line up with TRBD2. V shed 0 bases and J 14 bases; nucleotides not matched to a gene: 8. This CDR3 is built from 15 residues. Germline CDR1 SGHNT, CDR2 YYREEE (reference sequence). The CDR3 DNA reads as TGTGCCAGCAGCTTGGCCGAGGGACTAGCGGGACCCAAGTTCTTC. Translating it yields CASSLAEGLAGPKFF.

This chain links TRBV6-8 with TRBJ2-7, with 7 bases matching TRBD2. Unmatched junction bases numbered 7, after V lost 2 bases and J lost 6 bases. Germline V CDR1 and CDR2: MNHGY, SAAAGT. There are 14 residues in the CDR3. The DNA for the CDR3 is TGTGCCAGCAGTTACCGGGAGGCCGGAGGCGAGCAGTACTTC. Its protein product is CASSYREAGGEQYF.

The chain recombines TRBV11-2 with TRBJ1-3; D is undetermined. CDR1 SGHAT and CDR2 FQNNGV come from the germline V gene. Between the trimmed V and J ends, which lost 6 bases and 0 bases, there was a span of 3 bases. The CDR3 contains 12 residues. The CDR3 spells CASRSSGNTIYF. CDR3 bases: TGTGCCAGCAGGTCCTCTGGAAACACCATATATTTT.

The chain employs TRBV10-2 and TRBJ2-7; D unresolved. From germline, CDR1 is WSHSY and CDR2 SAAADI. V gave up 3 bases and J gave up 4 bases, with 13 bases separating them. The CDR3 extends over 14 amino acids. CDR3 nucleotides: TGCGCCAGCAGTGAAGAAGGGTGGGTTTACGAGCAGTACTTC. Protein product: CASSEEGWVYEQYF.

The chain uses TRBV18 and TRBJ2-1; 9 nucleotides line up with TRBD2. From germline, CDR1 is KGHSH and CDR2 LQKENI. V was pared by 3 bases and J by 8 bases, with 5 bases of the junction left unmatched. The CDR3 runs to 14 residues. The chain's CDR3 is CASSPSGRTDEQFF. CDR3 DNA: TGTGCCAGCTCACCGAGCGGGAGGACCGATGAGCAGTTCTTC. The full variable domain, rest sourced from reference TRBV18 and TRBJ2-1, is NAGVMQNPRHLVRRRGQEARLRCSPMKGHSHVYWYRQLPEEGLKFMVYLQKENIIDESGMPKERFSAEFPKEGPSILRIQQVVRGDSAAYFCASSPSGRTDEQFFGPGTRLTVL.

J is TRBJ2-3 and V is TRBV11-2; 13 bases are shared with TRBD2. The CDR3 is 16 residues long. Germline V gives CDR1 SGHAT, CDR2 FQNNGV. V shed 4 bases and J 4 bases; nucleotides not matched to a gene: 5. The CDR3 sequence is CASSSGLAGRADTQYF. Written as DNA, the CDR3 is TGTGCCAGCAGCTCGGGACTAGCGGGGAGAGCAGATACGCAGTATTTT.

V and J are TRBV30 and TRBJ2-5; D is tentatively TRBD1 or TRBD2 (5 bases each). This CDR3 has 12 amino acids. CDR1 GTSNPN and CDR2 SVGIG come from the germline V gene (reference sequence). The V gene lost 8 bases and the J gene lost 5 bases, with 15 bases spanning the gap. The CDR3: CARGSGLETQYF. The DNA for the CDR3 is TGTGCCCGGGGATCGGGGCTTGAGACCCAGTACTTC.

The chain links TRBV6-6 to TRBJ2-2; 9 bases line up with TRBD1. Looked up from germline, CDR1 is MNHNY and CDR2 is SVGAGI (reference sequence). V trimming: 6 bases; J trimming: 6 bases; junction bases outside the gene matches: 8. This CDR3 comprises 15 residues. The CDR3 loop reads CASRKLGQGPGELFF. Written as DNA, the CDR3 is TGTGCCAGCAGAAAGTTGGGACAGGGTCCCGGGGAGCTGTTTTTT.

The J gene is TRBJ2-4, the V gene TRBV18, with 7 bases identical to TRBD1. With V trimmed by 5 bases and J by 8 bases, 12 bases remained unmatched. Germline CDR1 is KGHSH and CDR2 is LQKENI. The CDR3 runs 15 residues. The CDR3 sequence is CASSAGTALLDIQYF. As DNA, the CDR3 is TGTGCCAGCTCAGCCGGGACAGCGCTCTTAGACATTCAGTACTTC.

The chain employs TRBV7-9 and TRBJ2-1; 8 nucleotides agree with TRBD2. The CDR3 has 13 amino acids. V dropped 5 bases and J dropped 9; count of bases not matched to a gene: 6. CDR1 is SEHNR and CDR2 is FQNEAQ in the germline V gene (reference sequence). CDR3 sequence: CASSRTSSGEQFF. CDR3 bases: TGTGCCAGCAGCCGGACTAGCAGCGGTGAGCAGTTCTTC.

This clone was counted only a few times. The chain is built from TRBV19 and TRBJ2-2; TRBD2 agrees at 11 bases. The CDR3 length is 16 residues. CDR1 and CDR2 (germline): LNHDA, SQIVND (reference sequence). Trimming at V came to 7 bases and at J to 3 bases, leaving 7 bases not matched to a gene. CDR3: CASTHLAGGYTGELFF. The CDR3 DNA is TGTGCCAGTACCCACCTAGCGGGGGGATACACCGGGGAGCTGTTTTTT.

The chain carries TRBV6-5 and TRBJ1-2; D is perhaps TRBD1 (6 bases). Trimming left V 0 bases short and J 7 bases short, with 12 bases between. The CDR3 totals 14 residues. CDR1 and CDR2 (germline): MNHEY, SVGAGI. Here the CDR3 reads CASSYSSGVGGYTF. In DNA form, the CDR3 reads TGTGCCAGCAGTTACTCTTCAGGGGTTGGTGGCTACACCTTC.

The V and J genes are TRBV13 and TRBJ2-5; 11 bases line up with TRBD2. There are 16 residues in the CDR3. Germline loops: CDR1 PRHDT, CDR2 FYEKMQ (reference sequence). V shed 5 bases, J shed 1 base, and the junction held 6 bases outside the gene matches. CDR3 coding DNA: TGTGCCAGCAGCCGCCAGACTAGCGGGGTCCAAGAGACCCAGTACTTC. Translated, it gives CASSRQTSGVQETQYF.

The chain is built from TRBV5-6 and TRBJ1-1; TRBD1 aligns across 8 bases. The ends lost 3 bases at V and 4 bases at J; junction bases unmatched: 14. The CDR3 loop spans 17 amino acids. Germline CDR1 reads SGHDT; CDR2 reads YYEEEE. The CDR3 region is CASSSAKTQGVITEAFF. In nucleotides, the CDR3 is TGTGCCAGCAGCTCCGCAAAAACACAGGGGGTAATCACTGAAGCTTTCTTT.

The chain uses TRBV18 and TRBJ2-5; 7 bases line up with TRBD1. Per germline, CDR1 KGHSH and CDR2 LQKENI. With 4 bases clipped from V and 5 bases from J, the junction kept 4 bases outside the gene matches. The CDR3 is 13 amino acids. The CDR3 coding sequence is TGTGCCAGCTCACGACAGGGCTTGGAGACCCAGTACTTC. This gives the protein CASSRQGLETQYF.